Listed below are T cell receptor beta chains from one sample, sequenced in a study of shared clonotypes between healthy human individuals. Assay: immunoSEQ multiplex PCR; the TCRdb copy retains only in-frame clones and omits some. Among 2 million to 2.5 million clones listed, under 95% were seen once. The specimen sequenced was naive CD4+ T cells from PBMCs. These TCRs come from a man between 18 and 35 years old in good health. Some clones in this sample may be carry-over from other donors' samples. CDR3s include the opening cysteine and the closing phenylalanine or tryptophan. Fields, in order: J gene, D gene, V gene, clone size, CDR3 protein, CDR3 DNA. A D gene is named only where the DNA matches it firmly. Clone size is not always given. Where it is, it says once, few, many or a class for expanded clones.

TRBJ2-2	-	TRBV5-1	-	CASSFLTGANTGELFF	TGCGCCAGCAGTTTCCTGACAGGAGCGAACACCGGGGAGCTGTTTTTT
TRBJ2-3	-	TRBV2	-	CASSVATRTDTQYF	TGTGCCAGCAGCGTCGCTACCCGCACAGATACGCAGTATTTT
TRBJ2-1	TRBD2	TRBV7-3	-	CASSLGSGRSNEQFF	TGTGCCAGCAGCTTAGGGAGCGGGAGGAGCAATGAGCAGTTCTTC
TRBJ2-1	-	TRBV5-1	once	CASSGNPGSRGNEQFF	TGCGCCAGCAGCGGCAATCCGGGCTCTCGAGGCAATGAGCAGTTCTTC
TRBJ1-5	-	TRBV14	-	CASSQLPGQDQPQHF	TGTGCCAGCAGCCAATTACCGGGGCAGGATCAGCCCCAGCATTTT
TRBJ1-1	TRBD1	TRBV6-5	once	CASQTGVTEAFF	TGTGCCTCACAGACAGGGGTCACTGAAGCTTTCTTT
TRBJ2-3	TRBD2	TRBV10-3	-	CAIRSTSRSTDTQYF	TGTGCCATCAGATCGACTAGCCGATCCACAGATACGCAGTATTTT
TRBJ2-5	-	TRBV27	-	CASSFSTGQETQYF	TGTGCCAGCAGTTTTTCAACGGGTCAAGAGACCCAGTACTTC
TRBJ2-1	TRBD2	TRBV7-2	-	CASSFPGTSGYNEQFF	TGTGCCAGCAGCTTCCCCGGGACTAGCGGTTACAATGAGCAGTTCTTC
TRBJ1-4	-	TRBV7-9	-	CASTKGPGGGFEKLFF	TGTGCCAGCACAAAAGGCCCTGGGGGGGGATTCGAAAAACTGTTTTTT
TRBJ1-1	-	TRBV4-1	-	CASSPRGMGVNTEAFF	TGCGCCAGCAGCCCAAGGGGCATGGGGGTGAACACTGAAGCTTTCTTT
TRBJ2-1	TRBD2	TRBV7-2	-	CASSFFRLANKNNEQFF	TGTGCCAGCAGCTTCTTCAGACTAGCGAATAAAAACAATGAGCAGTTCTTC
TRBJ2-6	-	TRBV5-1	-	CASSLSPGSSGANVLTF	TGCGCCAGCAGCCTGTCGCCAGGATCCTCTGGGGCCAACGTCCTGACTTTC
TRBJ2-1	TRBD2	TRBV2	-	CASSVRTSGPHNEQFF	TGTGCCAGCAGTGTAAGAACTAGCGGTCCACACAATGAGCAGTTCTTC
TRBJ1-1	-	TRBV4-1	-	CASSRGYGMNTEAFF	TGCGCCAGCAGCCGTGGGTACGGGATGAACACTGAAGCTTTCTTT
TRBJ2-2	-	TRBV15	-	CATSRGTQGYTGELFF	TGTGCCACCAGCAGAGGAACTCAGGGATACACCGGGGAGCTGTTTTTT
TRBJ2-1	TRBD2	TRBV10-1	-	CASSFSSGNWNNEQFF	TGCGCCAGCAGTTTCTCTAGCGGGAACTGGAACAATGAGCAGTTCTTC
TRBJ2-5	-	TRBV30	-	CAWSVLGGTEETQYF	TGTGCCTGGAGTGTTTTGGGAGGAACAGAGGAGACCCAGTACTTC
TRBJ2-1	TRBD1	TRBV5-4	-	CASSLPGQGSVGEQFF	TGTGCCAGCAGCTTGCCGGGACAGGGATCTGTAGGTGAGCAGTTCTTC
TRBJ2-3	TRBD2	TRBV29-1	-	CSALLAGTDTQYF	TGCAGCGCTCTACTAGCGGGAACAGATACGCAGTATTTT
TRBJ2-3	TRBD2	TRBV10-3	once	CAISGQTSGSSDTQYF	TGTGCCATCAGCGGGCAGACTAGCGGGAGCTCAGATACGCAGTATTTT
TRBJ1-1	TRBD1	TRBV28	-	CASPPIQGVNTEAFF	TGTGCCAGTCCGCCGATCCAGGGGGTGAACACTGAAGCTTTCTTT
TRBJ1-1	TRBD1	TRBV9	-	CASSVQGGTEAFF	TGTGCCAGCAGCGTACAGGGGGGGACTGAAGCTTTCTTT
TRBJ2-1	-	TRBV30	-	CAWSVRRNNEQFF	TGTGCCTGGAGTGTTAGACGAAACAATGAGCAGTTCTTC
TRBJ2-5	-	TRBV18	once	CASSPVPPTHPQETQYF	TGTGCCAGCTCACCTGTCCCCCCCACCCACCCGCAAGAGACCCAGTACTTC
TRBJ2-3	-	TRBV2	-	CATRTGTDTQYF	TGTGCCACCCGGACGGGGACAGATACGCAGTATTTT
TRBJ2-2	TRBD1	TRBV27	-	CASSFAQGDTGELFF	TGTGCCAGCAGTTTCGCGCAGGGGGATACCGGGGAGCTGTTTTTT
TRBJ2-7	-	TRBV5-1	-	CASIQYPGPTYEQYF	TGCGCCAGCATCCAATACCCGGGACCCACCTACGAGCAGTACTTC
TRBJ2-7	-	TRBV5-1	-	CASSLASGSSYEQYF	TGCGCCAGCAGCTTGGCCTCAGGGAGCTCCTACGAGCAGTACTTC
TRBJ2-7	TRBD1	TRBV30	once	CACLWTGGPYEQYF	TGTGCCTGTCTATGGACAGGGGGCCCTTACGAGCAGTACTTC
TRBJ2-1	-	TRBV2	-	CASSDQDNEQFF	TGTGCCAGCAGTGACCAAGACAATGAGCAGTTCTTC
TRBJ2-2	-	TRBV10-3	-	CAISESRGDTGELFF	TGTGCCATCAGTGAGTCCAGGGGTGACACCGGGGAGCTGTTTTTT
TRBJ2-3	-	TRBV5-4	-	CASSLRAEGDTQYF	TGTGCCAGCAGCTTGCGCGCCGAGGGAGATACGCAGTATTTT
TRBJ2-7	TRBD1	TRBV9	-	CASSATGQGSREQYF	TGTGCCAGCAGCGCCACGGGACAGGGTTCTCGCGAGCAGTACTTC
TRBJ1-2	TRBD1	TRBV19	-	CASRNVDRGYGYTF	TGTGCCAGTAGAAATGTGGACAGGGGATATGGCTACACCTTC
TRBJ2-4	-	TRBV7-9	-	CAIGEVMYF	TGTGCCATCGGGGAGGTGATGTACTTC
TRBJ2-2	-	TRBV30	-	CAWSPGKRTGELFF	TGTGCCTGGTCCCCGGGGAAGCGCACCGGGGAGCTGTTTTTT
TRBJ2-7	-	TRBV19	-	CASPDSYEQYF	TGTGCCAGCCCGGATTCCTACGAGCAGTACTTC
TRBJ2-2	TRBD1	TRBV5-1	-	CASSRTDRVFAGELFF	TGCGCCAGCAGCCGGACAGACAGGGTCTTTGCCGGGGAGCTGTTTTTT
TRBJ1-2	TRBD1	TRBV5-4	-	CASTRSATGRDGYTF	TGTGCCAGCACCCGGTCCGCGACAGGGAGGGATGGCTACACCTTC